The clone carrying this T cell receptor (beta chain) has just a few counts. Its target is not known. This sample stems from a study of post-analysis software for immune sequencing data. TCR beta cDNA libraries included unique molecular identifiers. One entry per CDR3 protein, called by TCRdb with MiXCR from the PCR reads. The sample has about 770,000 distinct CDR3 sequences; around 42% are singletons. The CDR3 consists of 17 residues. In germline, CDR1 is WSHSY, CDR2 SAAADI. V gave up 3 bases and J gave up 8 bases, with 25 bases separating them. General study points: Comparison with controls showed significantly lower normalized Chao1 diversity in multiple sclerosis patients. There were about five TRBV segments more frequent in patients than controls, and TRBV5-6, TRBV5-1 and TRBV20-1 were among them.

This chain links TRBV10-2 with TRBJ1-2; the D is unclear. This sequence was found in a girl aged 5-17 years with multiple sclerosis. Sequences were obtained from blood. CDR3 coding DNA: TGCGCCAGCAGTGAAACAGCCCTCGGCGGTATAACGGAGGGCTACACCTTC. Translating gives CASSETALGGITEGYTF.